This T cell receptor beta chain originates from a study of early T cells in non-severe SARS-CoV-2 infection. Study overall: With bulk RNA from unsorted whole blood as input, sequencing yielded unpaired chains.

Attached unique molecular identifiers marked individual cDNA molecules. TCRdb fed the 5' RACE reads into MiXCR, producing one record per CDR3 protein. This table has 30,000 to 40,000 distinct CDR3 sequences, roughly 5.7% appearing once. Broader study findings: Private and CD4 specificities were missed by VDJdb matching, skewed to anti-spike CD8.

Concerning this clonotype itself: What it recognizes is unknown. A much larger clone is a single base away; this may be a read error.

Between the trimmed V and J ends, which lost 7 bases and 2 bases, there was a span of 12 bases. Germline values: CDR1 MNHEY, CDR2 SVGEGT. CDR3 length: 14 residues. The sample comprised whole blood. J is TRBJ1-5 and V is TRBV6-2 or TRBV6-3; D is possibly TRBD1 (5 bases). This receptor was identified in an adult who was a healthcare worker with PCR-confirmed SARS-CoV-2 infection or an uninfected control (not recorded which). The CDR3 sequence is CASTGREGNQPQHF. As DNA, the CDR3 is TGTGCCAGCACGGGGCGGGAGGGCAATCAGCCCCAGCATTTT.